This T cell receptor beta chain originates from a study of blood T cell repertoires in COVID-19. Study-wide background: COVID-19 samples from acute and convalescent phases originated in the United States, Italy and Spain. Sources were T cells, B-cell-depleted T cells, or PBMCs; the material itself was cDNA or gDNA.

In its sample, this clone was seen once. The sample contains more than one DNA sequence encoding this CDR3. Germline-derived CDR1 and CDR2 are LNHDA and SQIVND (reference sequence). V was trimmed by 3 bases and J by 3 bases, leaving 5 bases between them. CDR3 length: 12 amino acids. In the original processing: Nucleated cell number was recorded as an estimate derived from reference gene primer amplification. Only in-frame clones appear in the TCRdb table, and some are missing; sequencing was by immunoSEQ multiplex PCR. That table is the source of V, J and clone size, and D and trimming were worked out from the DNA. There are some 160,000 clones in the sample; around 84% occur only once, and roughly 4.7% lies in the top ten.

The sequence came from a woman between 45 and 65 years old with acute or convalescent COVID-19. V usage is TRBV19 and J usage is TRBJ1-2; no definite D call. Sequenced input: peripheral blood. Here the CDR3 DNA reads TGTGCCAGTAGTATGGGCGACTATGGCTACACCTTC. Amino acids: CASSMGDYGYTF.